This T cell receptor (beta chain) was obtained from a study of cytomegalovirus exposure and HLA in healthy donors (dated by TCRdb to about 2017). General notes on the study: According to an earlier analysis of a few hundred of the donors, roughly 180 million T cells yielded roughly 100 million unique TCR beta sequences and around 300 Gb of sequence data. Alongside the repertoire data, information on donor age, sex, ethnicity and CMV serostatus was compiled. Among a few hundred genotyped donors of the cohort, an average of around 240,000 unique TCR beta nucleotide sequences were sequenced per donor, about a sixth of them non-productive. The aim of the study was to test whether cataloging public T cell receptors could identify signatures of past pathogen exposure. A later genetic analysis used genome-wide SNP genotypes for about 60% of the roughly 700 donors, treating that subset as a discovery cohort. The genetic ancestry cluster associated with self-reported Caucasian donors included about 81% of the approximately 410 genotyped donors. To predict cytomegalovirus infection status, the study brought together high-throughput TCR immunosequencing, statistical association of individual TCRs with disease status, and machine learning. The number of typed donors differed by locus: roughly 629-630 for A, B, C, DRB1 and DQB1; about 520 for DQA1; around 610 for DPA1; and 400 to 480 for DPB1. To study patterns of TCR occurrence, a later analysis re-analyzed previously published TCR beta repertoires from more than 550 donors and added high-resolution HLA genotyping. Several DR-DQ haplotypes were treated as single units for association and clustering because of strong linkage in the cohort. The study profiled the T cell repertoires of approximately 700 subjects by immunosequencing and related them to cytomegalovirus serostatus. Approximately 300 gigabases of sequencing data and around 80 million unique TCR sequences made up an early release that covered about 640 HLA-typed donors. Rather than drawing on any new phenotypic data, the later analysis identified candidate immune exposures from TCR beta sequences and the way those sequences occurred across donors. Both class I and class II loci were covered by HLA typing, at four-digit resolution. An earlier analysis of approximately 640 of the donors applied high-throughput TCR beta sequencing to assess whether each TCR beta V gene segment acted as functional or pseudogenic. Every repertoire in the discovery cohort had been generated on one and the same sequencing platform. A separate validation cohort of about 110 different subjects was used in addition to the 666-subject first cohort.

General conclusions and limits of the study: A total of some 180 TCR beta chains were listed by the study as associated with cytomegalovirus. Specific HLA alleles were associated with about 17,000 TCR beta sequences at a false discovery rate of 0.05 in a later analysis. HLA typing was unavailable for some donors at each locus, so association tests used only the typed subset. Presence/absence analyses assumed roughly uniform sequencing depth across donors, an assumption that may not hold. A further reported finding was that TCR beta sequences accurately predicted the HLA-A and HLA-B alleles for most subjects in the first cohort. The 87-base-pair reads could not distinguish some IMGT-functional V segments, including TRBV6-2 and TRBV6-3, so those segments were excluded. The only immune exposure information available for the cohort was CMV serostatus. V-gene and J-gene trimming of TCR beta chains was associated with a missense DCLRE1C variant in a later genetic analysis, and the association was replicated in an independent cohort. In both the original and validation cohorts, the classifier was reported to diagnose cytomegalovirus status with high specificity and sensitivity. According to a later analysis, parvovirus B19, influenza, CMV and Epstein-Barr virus appeared linked to several top co-occurrence clusters. Three of the identified cytomegalovirus-associated TCR beta chains were confirmed in vitro to be specific for cytomegalovirus antigens. In a later analysis, most CMV-associated TCR beta chains were found to appear HLA-restricted, with HLA associations seemingly driven largely by CMV exposure. Roughly 17 rarely observed V segments, including chromosome 9 orphons, were excluded from the earlier analysis of just under 600 of the donors because counts were too low. Most TCR sequences were observed very rarely across donors, whereas some public TCRs were present in many individuals. The sequencing pipeline was judged likely to have produced a cluster of highly shared sequence variants as a technical artifact. It was suggested by the authors that the approach could potentially be generalized to other disease states and immunological phenotypes. In an earlier analysis of approximately 590 of the donors, most TCR beta V segments appeared in productive rearrangements about 87% or about 30% of the time, broadly matching IMGT annotations. Linkage disequilibrium might explain the correlated functional status among segregating V segments, but an unknown experimental factor could not be excluded. In this cohort, only TCR beta chains were sequenced, and detectable features were limited by the absence of alpha or paired-chain data. In a later analysis, HLA-associated TCR beta chains showed more clonal expansion and lower generation probabilities than non-associated chains that were equally common. When HLA alleles, especially DR and DQ, strongly co-occurred, TCR associations were difficult to assign to individual alleles. A later analysis found that TCR association rates varied across HLA loci, with DRB1 alleles showing the most associated TCRs and HLA-C alleles the fewest. In a later genetic analysis, fewer N-insertions in productive TCRs were reported among donors in an Asian-associated ancestry cluster than the roughly 700-donor mean.

The cysteine opens and the phenylalanine closes a CDR3 of 14 amino acids. Just CDR3 DNA is preserved here, 42 bases in frame from base 1. As encoded in the germline V gene, CDR1 is SGDLS while CDR2 is YYNGEE. The junction shows trimming of 8 bases on V and 3 bases on J, and the gene matches do not reach 7 bases of it. The cohort was made up of 666 healthy bone marrow donors. At the time of sampling, all cohort members were nominally healthy, though unrecorded immune exposures were likely present. The donor tested CMV seronegative, placing the donor among the 350 or so seronegative members of the cohort. A peripheral blood sample was collected from each donor, and TCR beta sequencing was performed on peripheral blood mononuclear cells. The Qiagen DNeasy Blood Extraction Kit was used to extract genomic DNA from the blood cell samples. Concerning this clone: Its antigen remains unidentified. Base-call qualities are not available, and no considerably larger clone is one nucleotide away.

Libraries came from the immunoSEQ multiplex PCR assay. The multiplex PCR relied on a mix of 60 forward primers for TCR Vbeta segments and 13 reverse primers for TCR Jbeta segments. The CDR3 region of rearranged TCR beta genes was amplified from genomic DNA with a multiplex PCR assay. The amplified TCR beta libraries were sequenced on the Illumina HiSeq System as 87-base-pair reads. Per the original workflow: Across the roughly 640 repertoires, a later analysis counted 78 million or so unique TCR beta chains, 8.5 million to 12 million of which were shared by at least two donors. Raw reads were error-corrected and collapsed into unique sequences with a nearest-neighbor algorithm that merged closely related sequences to remove PCR and sequencing errors. V, D and J gene segments were assigned by aligning CDR3 sequences to IMGT reference sequences. Each retained sequence needed at least a six-nucleotide match to both a V gene segment and a J gene segment. A rearrangement was called productive if the CDR3 had no stop codons and remained in frame with V and J, and every other rearrangement was called non-productive. Following IMGT convention, CDR3 was defined as the stretch from the second conserved V-encoded cysteine to the conserved J-encoded phenylalanine. The earlier analysis of a few hundred of the donors excluded any sequence lacking an unambiguous match to a single V gene segment. An earlier analysis of several hundred of the donors classified V segments as functional when productive rearrangements were above 56.7% and as segregating when the standard deviation between donors was above 5%. A statistical classification framework was built to diagnose cytomegalovirus status from the catalog of TCR beta chain sequences. In a later analysis, TCR nucleotide sequences were compared against IMGT/GENE-DB human TR gene sequences so that V and J genes could be assigned. In a later analysis, CDR3 sequences and most-parsimonious VDJ recombination scenarios were assigned using the TCRdist pipeline. In a later analysis, each TCR beta chain was defined by its CDR3 amino acid sequence together with its V-gene family, and reads without a unique V-gene family were excluded. In a later analysis, a few hundred highly shared, low-generation-probability nucleotide sequences were removed to address suspected cross-contamination and a sequencing artifact. For each public chain, a later analysis derived a clonal expansion index from normalized ranks of inferred template counts within each repertoire. A later analysis computed generation probabilities with a VDJ recombination model fitted to out-of-frame rearrangements, and checked the results against IGoR. A later analysis scored TCR-TCR, TCR-HLA and TCR-CMV co-occurrence with hypergeometric tests, applying a repertoire-size bias correction to TCR pairs. To estimate false discovery rates, a later analysis permuted the HLA or CMV assignments 20 times. In a later analysis, co-occurring TCRs were grouped using DBSCAN, with TCRdist sequence similarity added in when clustering inside HLA-allele-positive subsets. For co-occurrence clustering, repertoires with fewer than 30,000 or more than 120,000 public chains were excluded, along with a handful of repertoires with anomalous nucleotide sharing. The source is immuneACCESS, and TCRdb retained only in-frame sequences with V and J called. Part of the clones is not carried over; for the studies checked, unresolved V genes explain less than half of this, and the remainder is unexplained. That table is the source of V, J and clone size, and D and trimming were worked out from the DNA. The sample table lists about 130,000 clones, nearly 80% of them with a count of one. The top ten clones comprise 2.2% of the sample.

The clonotype originates from a man aged 25-45 years in good health and CMV-seronegative. The sequenced material came from PBMCs. The chain employs TRBV9 and TRBJ1-3; TRBD1 matches 8 bases in the middle. In nucleotides, the sequence is TGTGCCAGTCGCAAGACAGGGGATGGAAACACCATATATTTT. This yields the protein CASRKTGDGNTIYF.